This T cell receptor (beta chain) appears in the sequencing data of a study of shared clonotypes between healthy human individuals. Study-level findings and limits: Clonotype sharing across donors was expected to vary with sequencing depth.

Points on this clone: What it binds is not known. The same CDR3 also results from other DNA sequences found in this sample.

V was clipped by 3 bases and J by 4 bases, with 8 bases between them. The CDR3 spans 13 residues. CDR1 and CDR2 from the germline V gene are SGHTA and FQGTGA. There were only Caucasian adults among the donors, and all lived in Nashville, Tennessee. Per the study methods: Filtering differed, since immunoSEQ gave only junction sequences and no quality scores. Sequencing was performed with immunoSEQ multiplex PCR; in TCRdb, only in-frame clones are kept and a portion is missing. That table furnishes V, J and clone size, whereas the DNA furnished D and trimming. Of about 2.4 million clones in the sample, approximately 94% were seen once.

The gene calls are TRBV7-3 and TRBJ2-3; TRBD1 is a possible D gene (5 bases). This TCR was recovered from a man younger than 35 in good health. Some clones in this sample may be carry-over from other donors' samples. The sequenced sample was naive CD4+ T cells from PBMCs. Indicated subset: CD45RA+ positively selected. CDR3 amino acids: CASSFSRADTQYF. For the CDR3, the DNA is TGTGCCAGCAGCTTTTCCAGGGCAGATACGCAGTATTTT.